This T cell receptor (beta chain) came from a study of OX40 agonist ivuxolimab in advanced cancers. Overall study context: Clinicians treated patients with ivuxolimab, an agonistic anti-OX40 (CD134) antibody.

Overall study findings and caveats: There were also nonresponders showing low normalized T-cell clonal expansion. With doses of 0.1 to 3.0 mg/kg, CD4+ and CD8+ blood T cells had undergone clonal expansion by week 6.

CDR3 length: 14 residues. Germline assignment: CDR1 LGHNA and CDR2 YSLEER. The ends lost 7 bases at V and 3 bases at J; junction bases unmatched: 5. TCRdb's table, derived via immunoSEQ multiplex PCR, lists solely in-frame clones and lacks some. The repertoire consists of some 100,000 clones, with 91% occurring once and the leading ten covering 0.81%. Concerning this clone: Antigen: not known.

The receptor was derived from an adult with an advanced solid tumor such as melanoma, head and neck, liver or kidney cancer. This chain links TRBV4-3 with TRBJ2-1; 8 bases agree with TRBD2. Specimen: CD4+ or CD8+ T cells sorted from blood, collected in a trial of the OX40 agonist ivuxolimab. The CDR3 DNA sequence: TGCGCCAGCAACGAGGCGGGAGGCTACAATGAGCAGTTCTTC. Its protein product is CASNEAGGYNEQFF.